This TCR beta chain was sequenced for a study of blood T cell repertoires in COVID-19. The method was immunoSEQ multiplex PCR; TCRdb's version includes in-frame clones alone and lacks a portion of them. Among roughly 74,000 clones listed, about 89% were seen once. Everyone who took part was roughly 18 to 89 years old, and they came from over 20 US areas. The TCR was taken from a woman between 50 and 59 years old with acute COVID-19. Material for sequencing was PBMCs or T cells enriched from blood (not recorded which).

The CDR3 DNA sequence: TGCGCCAGCAGCTTGGCTGTTTGGGGACAGCAAGAGACCCAGTACTTC. Its translation is CASSLAVWGQQETQYF. V and J are TRBV5-1 and TRBJ2-5; 7 positions agree with TRBD1. The V gene end was trimmed by 0 bases and the J gene end by 2 bases; junction bases not matched to a gene: 7. From germline, CDR1 is SGHRS and CDR2 YFSETQ. The CDR3 length is 16 residues.